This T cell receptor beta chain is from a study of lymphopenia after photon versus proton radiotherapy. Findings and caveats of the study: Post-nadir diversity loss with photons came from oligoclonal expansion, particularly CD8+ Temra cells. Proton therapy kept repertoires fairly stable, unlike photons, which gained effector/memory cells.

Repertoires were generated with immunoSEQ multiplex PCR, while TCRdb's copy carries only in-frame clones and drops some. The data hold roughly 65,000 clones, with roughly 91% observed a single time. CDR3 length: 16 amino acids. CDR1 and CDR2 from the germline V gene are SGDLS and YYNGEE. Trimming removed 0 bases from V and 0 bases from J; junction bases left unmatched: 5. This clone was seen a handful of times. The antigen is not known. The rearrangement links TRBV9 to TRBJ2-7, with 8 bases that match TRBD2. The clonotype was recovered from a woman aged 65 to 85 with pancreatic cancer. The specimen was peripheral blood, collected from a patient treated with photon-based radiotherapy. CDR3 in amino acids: CASSVDPGGSSYEQYF. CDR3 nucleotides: TGTGCCAGCAGCGTAGATCCGGGGGGGAGCTCCTACGAGCAGTACTTC. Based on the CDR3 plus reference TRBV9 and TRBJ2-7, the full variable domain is DSGVTQTPKHLITATGQRVTLRCSPRSGDLSVYWYQQSLDQGLQFLIQYYNGEERAKGNILERFSAQQFPDLHSELNLSSLELGDSALYFCASSVDPGGSSYEQYFGPGTRLTVT.